The 13 T cell receptor beta chains below were found in one sample sequenced in a study of T cell responses to AZD1222 COVID-19 vaccine. Generated by immunoSEQ multiplex PCR, the TCRdb table keeps only in-frame clones and is missing some. The sample lists some 100,000 clones, about 93% occurring once. This specimen was peripheral blood, taken 28 days after the second AZD1222 dose. The receptors were sampled from an adult who received the AZD1222 COVID-19 vaccine.

J is TRBJ1-4 and V is TRBV2, with a tentative D call TRBD1 (6 bases). This CDR3 contains 15 residues. V was pared by 5 bases and J by 4 bases, with 14 bases between. The germline V gene has CDR1 SNHLY and CDR2 FYNNEI. The DNA of the CDR3 is TGTGCCAGCAGTAAATTAGGACAGATTAATGAAAAACTGTTTTTT. This encodes CASSKLGQINEKLFF.

The chain employs TRBV3-1 (or the pseudogene TRBV3-2) and TRBJ1-1; D is unresolved. Germline V lookup: CDR1 LGHDT, CDR2 YNNKEL (reference sequence). The CDR3 extends over 14 amino acids. V gave up 0 bases and J gave up 0 bases, with 5 bases separating them. The CDR3 sequence is CASSQEGLNTEAFF. The DNA for the CDR3 is TGTGCCAGCAGCCAAGAAGGTCTGAACACTGAAGCTTTCTTT.

This chain uses TRBV4-1 with TRBJ2-1; D not certain. The CDR3 has 12 residues. V shed 2 bases and J shed 9 bases, with 8 bases lying between them. Germline CDR1 MGHRA, CDR2 YSYEKL. This chain's CDR3 is CASSQSLGEQFF. The CDR3 region has the DNA TGCGCCAGCAGCCAATCTCTGGGTGAGCAGTTCTTC.

V is TRBV20-1 and J is TRBJ1-2; 7 positions agree with TRBD1. Trimming cost V 3 bases and J 4 bases; bases outside gene matches: 11. The CDR3 sequence is 15 residues long. Germline CDR1 is DFQATT and CDR2 is SNEGSKA (reference sequence). The CDR3 DNA follows: TGCAGTGCTAGTGAGGGCAGGGGGTTGGTCTATGGCTACACCTTC. This encodes CSASEGRGLVYGYTF.

The chain is built from TRBV6-5 and TRBJ1-2, with 8 bases identical to TRBD1. The germline CDR1 and CDR2 sequences are MNHEY and SVGAGI. The CDR3 contains 13 residues. V was pared by 6 bases and J by 2 bases, with 2 bases of the junction left unmatched. CDR3 coding DNA: TGTGCCAGCAGCCAGGGGGCAAACTATGGCTACACCTTC. This gives the protein CASSQGANYGYTF.

The chain has TRBV11-3 and TRBJ1-1, with 7 bases lining up with TRBD1. Germline CDR1 and CDR2: SGHNT and YENEEA. J was trimmed by 1 base and V by 0 bases; bases with no gene match: 5. This CDR3 region has 16 residues. The DNA for the CDR3 is TGTGCCAGCAGCTTAGATGACTGGACAGGGAACACTGAAGCTTTCTTT. Translated: CASSLDDWTGNTEAFF. The variable domain in full, with the rest retrieved from reference TRBV11-3 and TRBJ1-1, is EAGVVQSPRYKIIEKKQPVAFWCNPISGHNTLYWYLQNLGQGPELLIRYENEEAVDDSQLPKDRFSAERLKGVDSTLKIQPAELGDSAVYLCASSLDDWTGNTEAFFGQGTRLTVV.

The J gene is TRBJ2-3, the V gene TRBV12-3 or TRBV12-4; D ambiguous. V lost 6 bases and J lost 6, with 4 bases in between. The CDR3 covers 10 residues. For the CDR3, the DNA is TGTGCCAGCAGCGGGGATACGCAGTATTTT. This translates into CASSGDTQYF.

This chain links TRBV5-1 with TRBJ1-6; TRBD1 is a possible D gene (5 bases). V was pared by 6 bases and J by 0 bases, with 10 bases between. The V gene's germline CDR1 is SGHRS and CDR2 YFSETQ. The CDR3 totals 15 residues. For the CDR3, the DNA is TGCGCCAGCACCTTACAGGACTCCTATAATTCACCCCTCCACTTT. Amino acids: CASTLQDSYNSPLHF.

The chain joins TRBV4-1 to TRBJ1-1, with D perhaps matching TRBD1 (5 bases). Germline CDR1 reads MGHRA; CDR2 reads YSYEKL. V lost 4 bases, J lost 1 base, and 22 bases lay in between. CDR3 length: 18 residues. The CDR3 loop is CASSPRGGGEGPNTEAFF. The DNA for the CDR3 is TGCGCCAGCAGCCCTCGCGGTGGGGGGGAAGGGCCGAACACTGAAGCTTTCTTT.

The chain combines TRBV6-6 with TRBJ2-7; D remains ambiguous. Looked up from germline, CDR1 is MNHNY and CDR2 is SVGAGI (reference sequence). The CDR3 contains 14 residues. The V and J ends lost 7 bases and 6 bases respectively, with 19 bases between them. CDR3 protein: CASKTDRAQSEQYF. The CDR3 bases are TGTGCCAGCAAAACAGACCGGGCGCAGAGCGAGCAGTACTTC.

The V and J genes are TRBV7-2 and TRBJ1-1; D not resolved. Trimming removed 8 bases from V and 1 base from J, with 11 bases in between. The CDR3 is 13 residues long. Germline-derived CDR1 and CDR2 are SGHTA and FQGNSA. For the CDR3, the DNA is TGTGCCAGCCGACCGGCGGGGAACACTGAAGCTTTCTTT. Encoded protein: CASRPAGNTEAFF.

For the CDR3, the DNA is TGTGCCAGCAGCCCGTTAGCGGGGGCGGGTACCGGGGAGCTGTTTTTT. Protein product: CASSPLAGAGTGELFF. The chain is built from TRBV5-4 and TRBJ2-2; TRBD2 matches 9 bases. The CDR3 runs to 16 residues. Germline-derived CDR1 and CDR2 are SGHNT and YYREEE (reference sequence). J gave up 5 bases and V 4 bases, and 9 bases lay outside the gene matches.

The chain employs TRBV4-3 and TRBJ2-6; 9 bases are shared with TRBD1. This CDR3 is 19 amino acids long. V was clipped by 0 bases and J by 3 bases; unmatched bases: 9. Per germline, CDR1 LGHNA and CDR2 YSLEER. This CDR3 is CASSQDSPDRGYGANVLTF. The DNA of the CDR3 is TGCGCCAGCAGCCAAGATTCTCCGGACAGGGGCTATGGGGCCAACGTCCTGACTTTC.